This section outlines one TCR beta chain sequence together with its context. This entry is derived from a study of cytomegalovirus exposure and HLA in healthy donors. Primers included in the PCR were 60 Vbeta and 13 Jbeta primers. Here immunoSEQ multiplex PCR was the method, and the copy in TCRdb shows in-frame clones only, minus some. Recorded here are fewer than 150,000 clones; the top ten clones represent roughly 2%. Sequences were obtained from PBMCs. The source is an older woman in good health and CMV-seronegative.

The CDR3 bases are TGTGCCAGCAGGGAACTAGCGGGGGGGGGTACCCAGTACTTC. Translating gives CASRELAGGGTQYF. This chain connects TRBV6-5 to TRBJ2-5; TRBD2 matches at 13 bases. CDR1 is MNHEY, CDR2 SVGAGI, per germline. With 6 bases clipped from V and 8 bases from J, the junction kept 6 bases outside the gene matches. The CDR3 spans 14 residues.